This T cell receptor beta chain was recorded in a study of blood T cell repertoires in COVID-19 (dated by TCRdb to 2020 to 2022). Describing the broader study: Samples covering the acute and convalescent phases of COVID-19 were provided by collaborators in the United States, Italy and Spain. The samples were drawn from two sources: the first 160 participants of the ongoing ImmuneRACE study, and fewer than 1,500 subjects contributed by 6 global collaborators. Deeply sampled blood TCRbeta repertoires from subjects exposed to, actively infected with, or recovered from COVID-19 were included in the dataset. Where available, HLA class I and class II types were obtained from metadata supplied by the sample provider rather than from assay-based typing. A de-identified subject ID, COVID-19 status, age in years and sex were almost always included in the sample metadata. The repertoires were made available in a free public database intended to serve as a resource for research on the immune response to SARS-CoV-2. The material from the prospective study consisted of cDNA or gDNA derived from T cells, B-cell-depleted T cells, or PBMCs.

In Seattle, one collaborating source enrolled patients while the infection was active and tracked those patients longitudinally over the course of disease. Collaborating institutions collected whole blood in K2EDTA tubes following their own protocols. For TCRbeta analysis, collaborators shipped samples in one of three forms: frozen whole blood, isolated PBMCs, or DNA extracted from either of those sample types. V sheds 0 bases and J sheds 2 bases, leaving 8 bases between their ends. CDR1 and CDR2 were assigned from the germline V gene as SGHDT and YYEEEE. CDR3 length: 14 amino acids, cysteine to phenylalanine. CDR3 DNA is the only sequence kept; it has 42 bases, read in frame from the first base. Broad study findings and their caveats: How much clinical and demographic metadata was included differed by source and by participant, and the metadata was provided uncurated.

The immunoSEQ Assay, a bias-controlled multiplex PCR, was used to amplify TCRbeta CDR3 regions from genomic DNA. The source study handled its data this way. Nucleated cell counts per sample were estimated from amplification of reference gene primers within the assay. To quantify the absolute abundance of each unique TCRbeta CDR3 rearrangement, sequence reads were collapsed and filtered. For each sample, productive Simpson clonality was calculated as the square root of Simpson's diversity index over productive rearrangements. Drawn from immuneACCESS, this table holds only the in-frame rearrangements with V and J called that TCRdb kept. Clones are partly lost; checked studies trace under half to an unresolved V gene and leave the rest unexplained. The D gene and trimming were derived from the DNA, and the V and J assignments and clone size from that table. This sample holds 200,000 or so clones; around 84% were observed only once. Together, the top ten hold roughly 10% of the sample.

This clone was counted once. It has no known antigen specificity. No base qualities exist here, and no much larger clone lies one base off it. The TCR comes from a woman of 80 years or more with COVID-19, enrolled during active disease. The sequenced material came from peripheral blood. The chain is assembled from TRBV5-6 and TRBJ2-5; the D gene cannot be resolved reliably. CDR3 sequence: CASSLDWQQETQYF. The DNA sequence is TGTGCCAGCAGCTTGGATTGGCAGCAAGAGACCCAGTACTTC. Reference TRBV5-6 and TRBJ2-5 genes cover what lies past the CDR3, so the full variable domain is DAGVTQSPTHLIKTRGQQVTLRCSPKSGHDTVSWYQQALGQGPQFIFQYYEEEERQRGNFPDRFSGHQFPNYSSELNVNALLLGDSALYLCASSLDWQQETQYFGPGTRLLVL.